These T cell receptor beta chains were read from a single sample in a study of beta chain features in type 1 diabetes. The method was immunoSEQ multiplex PCR; TCRdb's version includes in-frame clones alone and lacks a portion of them. The table includes about 160,000 clones, over 9% detected once. Sequenced input: central memory CD4+ T cells from blood. All receptors come from a young man with type 1 diabetes. The CDR3 runs from the conserved cysteine through the conserved F or W.

V,length,CDR3
TRBV30,12,CALYTDSYEQYF
TRBV6-5,15,CASSYGDRKSNGYTF
TRBV30,12,CAWSVPRAATFF
TRBV30,12,CAWSVRQTEAFF
TRBV7-2,11,CASSSFGEQYF
TRBV30,14,CAWSVMHAGDGYTF
TRBV29-1,11,CSVTGNTEAFF
TRBV6-1,13,CASKNSGQETQYF
TRBV5-1,14,CASSLEGENYGYTF
TRBV2,13,CASRREDSLEQYF
TRBV5-4,14,CASSRTGTQETQYF
TRBV7-9,15,CASSAGTGVFQPQHF
TRBV19,14,CASSPGQGTDTQYF
TRBV5-1,13,CASSLGGVNEQFF
TRBV11-1,15,CASSQTGMVLYEQFF
TRBV5-4,13,CASSQTNTGELFF
TRBV7-9,12,CASSSGDYEQYF
TRBV5-4,14,CASSLGTMGDTQYF
TRBV4-3,15,CASSPDQGPDQPQHF
TRBV11-2,14,CASSLGAGDYGYTF
TRBV7-2,15,CASSLTDRGTDTQYF
TRBV7-2,14,CASRGAILTGELFF
TRBV5-6,14,CASSLDPFLETQYF
TRBV29-1,15,CSVGLAGGSSDTQYF
TRBV27,13,CASSFSRAGEQYF
TRBV7-2,17,CASSLRLSGSSYNEQFF
TRBV4-2,15,CASSLDLTSGNEQFF
TRBV18,18,CASSPIWLAGVSTGELFF
TRBV4-1,14,CASSLAENTGELFF
TRBV5-1,15,CASSLRLAGGNEQFF
TRBV27,13,CASSLGPGETQYF
TRBV7-3,11,CASSLMGGTHF
TRBV9,18,CASSPHSGQSSGANVLTF
TRBV6-6,16,CASSSGQGAGAGTQYF
TRBV7-8,16,CASSLPGGSTYNEQFF
TRBV9,12,CASSALTDEAFF
TRBV5-1,13,CASSGDTNYGYTF
TRBV10-3,16,CAISDQDRTAKNIQYF
TRBV7-2,15,CASSSTGAYGETQYF
TRBV7-9,16,CASSLALAGTYNEQFF
TRBV5-8,16,CASSLYLAGITGELFF
TRBV6-1,14,CASSETGGLGAQYF
TRBV7-9,16,CASSTGRSGGSYEQYF
TRBV10-3,14,CASGAARDQETQYF
TRBV25-1,15,CASSGTGRDRYEQYF
TRBV30,15,CAWSVGGRAADTQYF
TRBV18,14,CASSPGAGPYEQYF
TRBV14,15,CASSQDLDRTYEQYF
TRBV6-6,15,CASSPQDRDHQPQHF
TRBV29-1,14,CSVLLAGGWDEQFF
TRBV28,15,CASSLGSTIDYEQYF
TRBV6-6,15,CASSYSIKGEHGYTF
TRBV5-1,15,CASSLGTGGFETQYF
TRBV9,15,CASGAVQDQFAEQFF
TRBV4-3,13,CASSQGLVGTQYF
TRBV4-2,14,CASSQDTGNYGYTF
TRBV5-6,17,CASSLLSAGQGQDTQYF
TRBV28,14,CASSLQGALTEAFF
TRBV6-6,14,CASSYSQGPYEQYF